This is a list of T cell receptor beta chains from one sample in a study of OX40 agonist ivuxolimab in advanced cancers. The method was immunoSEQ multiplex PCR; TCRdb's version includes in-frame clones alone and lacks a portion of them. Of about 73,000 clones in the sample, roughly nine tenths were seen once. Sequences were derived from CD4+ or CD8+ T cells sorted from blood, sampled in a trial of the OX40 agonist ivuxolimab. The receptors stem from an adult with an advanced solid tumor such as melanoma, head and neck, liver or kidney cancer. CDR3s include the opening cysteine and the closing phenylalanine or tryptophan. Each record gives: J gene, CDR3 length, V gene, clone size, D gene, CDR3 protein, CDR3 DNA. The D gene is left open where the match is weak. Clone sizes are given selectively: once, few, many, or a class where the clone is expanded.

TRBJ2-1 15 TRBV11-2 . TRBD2 CASSVSGSYHNEQFF TGTGCCAGCAGCGTTAGCGGGAGTTATCACAATGAGCAGTTCTTC
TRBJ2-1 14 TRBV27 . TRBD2 CASRLAGEYNEQFF TGTGCCAGCAGACTAGCGGGAGAGTACAATGAGCAGTTCTTC
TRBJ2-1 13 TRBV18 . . CASSRAEDNEQFF TGTGCCAGCTCACGGGCAGAAGACAATGAGCAGTTCTTC
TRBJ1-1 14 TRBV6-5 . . CASSYSPVNTEAFF TGTGCCAGCAGTTACTCCCCAGTCAACACTGAAGCTTTCTTT
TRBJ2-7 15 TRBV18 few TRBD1 CASSPQGQGSYEQYF TGTGCCAGCTCACCACAGGGACAGGGGTCCTACGAGCAGTACTTC
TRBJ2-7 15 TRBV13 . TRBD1 CASSLGTGGTYEQYF TGTGCCAGCAGCTTAGGGACAGGGGGGACCTACGAGCAGTACTTC
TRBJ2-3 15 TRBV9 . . CASSPGGRGADTQYF TGTGCCAGCAGCCCCGGGGGTCGGGGGGCCGATACGCAGTATTTT
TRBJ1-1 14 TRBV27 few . CASSPRRGNTEAFF TGTGCCAGCAGTCCCCGCAGGGGGAACACTGAAGCTTTCTTT
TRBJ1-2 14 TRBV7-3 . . CASSLNELKGGYTF TGTGCCAGCAGCCTCAATGAATTAAAGGGGGGCTACACCTTC
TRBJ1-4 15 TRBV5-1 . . CASSSPEGSREKLFF TGCGCCAGCAGCTCCCCCGAGGGGAGTAGAGAAAAACTGTTTTTT
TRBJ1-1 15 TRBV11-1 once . CASSVDMATNTEAFF TGTGCCAGCAGCGTCGACATGGCTACAAACACTGAAGCTTTCTTT
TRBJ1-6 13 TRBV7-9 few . CASSRRQDSPLHF TGTGCCAGCAGCCGAAGACAGGATTCACCCCTCCACTTT
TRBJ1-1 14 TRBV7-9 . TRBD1 CASSLGSGGGEAFF TGTGCCAGCAGCTTAGGGTCAGGGGGCGGAGAAGCTTTCTTT
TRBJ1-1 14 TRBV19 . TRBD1 CASSIYRGIAEAFF TGTGCCAGTAGTATTTACAGGGGTATTGCTGAAGCTTTCTTT
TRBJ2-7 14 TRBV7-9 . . CASSRDPDPYEQYF TGTGCCAGCAGCCGGGACCCGGACCCCTACGAGCAGTACTTC
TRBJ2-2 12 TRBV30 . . CAWSVRAGELFF TGTGCCTGGAGTGTACGGGCCGGGGAGCTGTTTTTT
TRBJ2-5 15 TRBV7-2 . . CASSLGLPSQETQYF TGTGCCAGCAGCTTAGGATTGCCTAGCCAGGAGACCCAGTACTTC
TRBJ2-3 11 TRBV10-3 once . CAISGGDTQYF TGTGCCATCAGCGGGGGAGATACGCAGTATTTT
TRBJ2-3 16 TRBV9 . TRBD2 CASSVAIAGGSDTQYF TGTGCCAGCAGCGTAGCTATAGCGGGAGGGTCCGATACGCAGTATTTT
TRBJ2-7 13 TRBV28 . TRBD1 CASSLWTGFEQYF TGTGCCAGCAGCCTCTGGACAGGGTTCGAGCAGTACTTC
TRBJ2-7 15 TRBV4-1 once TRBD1 CASSQEGTGNPKQYF TGCGCCAGCAGCCAAGAGGGGACAGGGAACCCCAAGCAGTACTTC
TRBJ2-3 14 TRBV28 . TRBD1 CASSTRGKTDTQYF TGTGCCAGCAGTACCAGGGGGAAGACAGATACGCAGTATTTT
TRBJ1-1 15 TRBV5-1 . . CASSHNPVLNTEAFF TGCGCCAGCAGCCACAATCCGGTTTTGAACACTGAAGCTTTCTTT
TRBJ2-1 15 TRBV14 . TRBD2 CASSPGTSSYNEQFF TGTGCCAGCAGCCCCGGGACTAGCTCCTACAATGAGCAGTTCTTC
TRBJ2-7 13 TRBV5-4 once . CASSRPPDGEQYF TGTGCCAGCAGCCGACCGCCTGACGGCGAGCAGTACTTC
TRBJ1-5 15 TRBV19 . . CASSIVQYSNQPQHF TGTGCCAGTAGTATAGTCCAATATAGCAATCAGCCCCAGCATTTT
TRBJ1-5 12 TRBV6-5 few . CASSPGIGPQHF TGTGCCAGCAGTCCCGGGATAGGGCCCCAGCATTTT
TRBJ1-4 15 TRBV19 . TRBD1 CASSIPGQGEEKLFF TGTGCCAGTAGTATACCGGGACAGGGGGAGGAAAAACTGTTTTTT
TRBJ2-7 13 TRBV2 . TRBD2 CASMTAGAGEQYF TGTGCCAGCATGACGGCGGGAGCAGGCGAGCAGTACTTC
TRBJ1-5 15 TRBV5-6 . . CASSSYDRLNQPQHF TGTGCCAGCAGCTCTTACGACAGATTGAATCAGCCCCAGCATTTT
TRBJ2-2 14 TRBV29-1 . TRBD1 CSVGTGTNTGELFF TGCAGCGTGGGGACAGGGACGAACACCGGGGAGCTGTTTTTT
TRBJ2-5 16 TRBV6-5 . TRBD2 CASSSSGLAGAETQYF TGTGCCAGCAGTTCCTCGGGACTAGCGGGAGCGGAGACCCAGTACTTC
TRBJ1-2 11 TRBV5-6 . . CASSLVHGYTF TGTGCCAGCAGCTTGGTCCATGGCTACACCTTC
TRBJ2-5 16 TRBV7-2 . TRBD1 CASSITGTGTQETQYF TGTGCCAGCAGCATCACCGGGACAGGAACTCAAGAGACCCAGTACTTC
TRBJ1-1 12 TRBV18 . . CASSRPTGEAFF TGTGCCAGCTCACGACCCACAGGCGAAGCTTTCTTT
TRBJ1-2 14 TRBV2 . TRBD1 CASSPGGANYGYTF TGTGCCAGCAGTCCAGGGGGAGCTAACTATGGCTACACCTTC
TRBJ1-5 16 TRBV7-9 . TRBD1 CASSSGTGVPLQPQHF TGTGCCAGCAGCTCCGGAACAGGGGTCCCGCTCCAGCCCCAGCATTTT
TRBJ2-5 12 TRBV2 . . CASSPSAETQYF TGTGCCAGTTCCCCTAGCGCAGAGACCCAGTACTTC